Each of the 23 T cell receptor beta chains below was sequenced from the same sample in a study of blood T cell repertoires in COVID-19. Measured with immunoSEQ multiplex PCR; TCRdb has only the in-frame clones, and not every one. Of some 66,000 clones in the sample, roughly 82% are singletons; the top ten hold 5% to 8%. The material sequenced was peripheral blood. Receptor source: a man aged 60 to 69 with acute or convalescent COVID-19.

In its sample, this clone was seen many times. The rearrangement links TRBV6-2 or TRBV6-3 to TRBJ1-1, with D uncertain. This CDR3 contains 13 residues. CDR1 is MNHEY and CDR2 is SVGEGT in the germline V gene. The V and J ends lost 2 bases and 3 bases respectively, with 7 bases between them. CDR3 amino acids: CASSYGSYTEAFF. The CDR3 DNA reads TGTGCCAGCAGTTACGGCAGTTACACTGAAGCTTTCTTT.

In this sample, this clone turned up a few times. The gene calls are TRBV5-8 and TRBJ1-1; D gene unclear. V lost 4 bases and J lost 1, with 8 bases in between. The CDR3 spans 13 residues. CDR1 is SGHTS, CDR2 YDEGEE, per germline. CDR3 sequence: CASSPRENTEAFF. Written as DNA, the CDR3 is TGTGCCAGCAGCCCGCGGGAGAACACTGAAGCTTTCTTT.

The chain carries TRBV3-1 (or the pseudogene TRBV3-2) and TRBJ2-3, with 7 positions matching TRBD2. The trim removed 6 bases at V and 14 bases at J, leaving 8 bases unmatched. CDR1 LGHDT and CDR2 YNNKEL come from the germline V gene (reference sequence). The CDR3 length is 11 residues. The CDR3 protein is CASSPGTILYF. The CDR3 nucleotides read TGTGCCAGCAGTCCCGGGACTATTTTGTATTTT.

This clone was seen a single time. V gene TRBV6-2 or TRBV6-3 combines with J gene TRBJ2-4, with a possible D match to TRBD2 (5 bases). The CDR3 length is 15 residues. Germline CDR1 and CDR2: MNHEY and SVGEGT. The V end lost 3 bases, the J end lost 8 bases, and 17 bases lay between the germline ends. The CDR3 DNA is TGTGCCAGCAGTTATACTAGGACTGTGCGGGACATTCAGTACTTC. Protein sequence: CASSYTRTVRDIQYF.

The V and J genes are TRBV3-1 (or the pseudogene TRBV3-2) and TRBJ2-3, with 7 positions matching TRBD2. This CDR3 spans 16 amino acids. CDR1 and CDR2 (germline): LGHDT, YNNKEL (reference sequence). V was pared by 2 bases and J by 4 bases, with 9 bases of the junction left unmatched. DNA for the CDR3: TGTGCCAGCAGCCAATCCGCCAGGGCGGGGGCAGATACGCAGTATTTT. It specifies CASSQSARAGADTQYF.

This sequence joins TRBV18 and TRBJ2-7; the match to TRBD1 covers 7 bases. V lost 3 bases to trimming and J lost 2 bases; unmatched junction nucleotides: 4. From germline, CDR1 is KGHSH and CDR2 LQKENI. This CDR3 contains 14 residues. The CDR3 sequence: CASSPRQGTYEQYV. The DNA of the CDR3 is TGTGCCAGCTCACCTCGACAGGGTACCTACGAGCAGTACGTC.

The rearrangement joins TRBV5-6 to TRBJ1-1; 7 nucleotides align to TRBD1. J gave up 4 bases and V 4 bases, and 10 bases lay outside the gene matches. The CDR3 covers 15 residues. CDR1 and CDR2 from the germline V gene are SGHDT and YYEEEE. CDR3 sequence (DNA): TGTGCCAGCAGCATATCCTCCGGGACAGTCACTGAAGCTTTCTTT. This codes for CASSISSGTVTEAFF.

V is TRBV27 and J is TRBJ2-4, with 8 bases identical to TRBD1. Trimming at V came to 8 bases and at J to 6 bases, leaving 15 bases not matched to a gene. The germline gives CDR1 MNHEY, CDR2 SMNVEV (reference sequence). This CDR3 comprises 16 residues. The CDR3 reads CASAPAGAGGINIQYF. The CDR3 DNA follows: TGTGCCAGCGCCCCTGCCGGGGCAGGGGGCATAAACATTCAGTACTTC.

V is TRBV11-3 and J is TRBJ2-5, with TRBD2 matching over 8 bases. The germline V gene encodes CDR1 SGHNT and CDR2 YENEEA. The CDR3 is made up of 15 amino acids. V lost 5 bases, J lost 5 bases, and 10 bases stayed unmatched. CDR3 in amino acids: CASSPPRASGETQYF. CDR3 bases: TGTGCCAGCAGCCCCCCCCGAGCTAGCGGGGAGACCCAGTACTTC.

This sequence joins TRBV10-3 and TRBJ2-7; a weak D match, TRBD2 (5 bases). The CDR3 extends over 11 amino acids. Per germline, CDR1 ENHRY and CDR2 SYGVKD. Trimming left V 6 bases short and J 6 bases short, with 9 bases between. CDR3 coding DNA: TGTGCCATCAGGGGAGAGGGCGAGCAGTACTTC. Translated: CAIRGEGEQYF.

The chain couples TRBV6-2 or TRBV6-3 to TRBJ2-2; 7 nucleotides agree with TRBD1. Germline V gene data show CDR1 as MNHEY and CDR2 as SVGEGT. The CDR3 has 15 amino acids. V gave up 2 bases and J gave up 2 bases; unmatched junction bases: 2. CDR3 region: CASSYPGGNTGELFF. The CDR3 nucleotides read TGTGCCAGCAGTTACCCAGGGGGAAACACCGGGGAGCTGTTTTTT.

The J gene is TRBJ2-6, the V gene TRBV11-2; D ambiguous. Trimming cost V 3 bases and J 0 bases, with 3 bases left between them. CDR1 and CDR2 (germline): SGHAT, FQNNGV. The length of the CDR3 is 14 residues. Written as DNA, the CDR3 is TGTGCCAGCAGCTTCAGCTCTGGGGCCAACGTCCTGACTTTC. Protein product: CASSFSSGANVLTF.

The genes are TRBV6-1 and TRBJ2-7, with D unclear. The CDR3 is made up of 15 amino acids. Trimming cost V 2 bases and J 7 bases, with 18 bases left between them. Germline V CDR1 and CDR2: MNHNS, SASEGT. The CDR3 nucleotides are TGTGCCAGCAGTGAAATGGCGAGTTCGGCTAGGGAGCAGTACTTC. Protein: CASSEMASSAREQYF.

This clone appeared many times. V and J are TRBV18 and TRBJ1-5; TRBD1 matches at 10 bases. CDR1 is KGHSH and CDR2 is LQKENI in the germline V gene. The CDR3 contains 16 residues. The V gene end was trimmed by 6 bases and the J gene end by 2 bases; junction bases not matched to a gene: 7. The CDR3 DNA reads as TGTGCCAGCTCGGGGACAGGGGTTGGGGGCAATCAGCCCCAGCATTTT. Translating gives CASSGTGVGGNQPQHF.

This clone was detected many times. V and J are TRBV6-5 and TRBJ1-6; no clear D gene. The CDR3 loop spans 15 amino acids. Trimming stripped 0 bases from V and 10 bases from J, with 13 bases between. The germline V gene has CDR1 MNHEY and CDR2 SVGAGI. The DNA for the CDR3 is TGTGCCAGCAGTTACTCAAGGGATGAGGGATCACCCCTCCACTTT. Translating it yields CASSYSRDEGSPLHF.

A single count supports this clone. The rearrangement links TRBV7-8 to TRBJ2-7, with 7 nucleotides matching TRBD2. J was trimmed by 5 bases and V by 0 bases; bases with no gene match: 1. Germline V gene sequence: CDR1 SGHVS, CDR2 FQNEAQ. The CDR3 has 13 residues. DNA of the CDR3: TGTGCCAGCAGCTTAGCGGGGACTAACGAGCAGTACGTC. Its translation: CASSLAGTNEQYV.

V gene TRBV7-2 combines with J gene TRBJ2-2, with 8 positions matching TRBD1. Looked up from germline, CDR1 is SGHTA and CDR2 is FQGNSA. V shed 3 bases and J 4 bases; nucleotides not matched to a gene: 1. The CDR3 has 14 amino acids. The CDR3 bases are TGTGCCAGCAGCTTCACAGGGGGCACCGGGGAGCTGTTTTTT. As protein: CASSFTGGTGELFF.

The V and J genes are TRBV18 and TRBJ1-5, with D hard to call. The V and J ends lost 3 bases and 5 bases respectively, with 8 bases between them. The germline CDR1 and CDR2 sequences are KGHSH and LQKENI. This CDR3 is built from 13 residues. CDR3 DNA: TGTGCCAGCTCACCTTCCGGGGATCAGCCCCAGCATTTT. It codes for CASSPSGDQPQHF.

The gene calls are TRBV18 and TRBJ1-1, with a tentative D call TRBD1 (5 bases). The CDR3 covers 15 residues. Deletions cut 2 bases from V and 7 bases from J, with 17 bases between. Germline CDR1 KGHSH, CDR2 LQKENI. The CDR3 region has the DNA TGTGCCAGCTCACCAGGGGGAGGCGGGCCTAATGAAGCTTTCTTT. Protein: CASSPGGGGPNEAFF.

The V gene is TRBV14, the J gene TRBJ1-3; the match to TRBD1 covers 8 bases. The CDR3 runs to 16 residues. Germline V gene sequence: CDR1 SGHDN, CDR2 FVKESK. V was pared by 0 bases and J by 9 bases, with 10 bases of the junction left unmatched. This chain's CDR3 is CASSQDSPGGLATIYF. The CDR3 DNA reads as TGTGCCAGCAGCCAAGATAGCCCAGGGGGCTTAGCCACCATATATTTT.

This sequence joins TRBV29-1 and TRBJ2-7, with 10 bases lining up with TRBD1. This CDR3 contains 15 residues. The germline CDR1 and CDR2 sequences are SQVTM and ANQGSEA. V shed 4 bases and J 1 base; nucleotides not matched to a gene: 7. In DNA, the CDR3 is TGCAGCGTTGGATTGGGACAGGGGCGATCCTACGAGCAGTACGTC. Protein sequence: CSVGLGQGRSYEQYV.

The chain recombines TRBV24-1 with TRBJ2-7; D remains ambiguous. Germline V gene sequence: CDR1 KGHDR, CDR2 SFDVKD. The CDR3 covers 16 residues. The V gene lost 0 bases and the J gene lost 2 bases, with 13 bases spanning the gap. As DNA, the CDR3 is TGTGCCACCAGTGATTTGAAGGCGGATAACACCTACGAGCAGTACTTC. Amino acid sequence: CATSDLKADNTYEQYF.

This rearrangement joins TRBV6-1 to TRBJ1-5; 8 bases agree with TRBD1. The germline V gene has CDR1 MNHNS and CDR2 SASEGT. This CDR3 has 16 residues. Trimming removed 2 bases from V and 4 bases from J; junction bases left unmatched: 7. The CDR3 here is CASSELTGAGNQPQHF. The CDR3 nucleotides are TGTGCCAGCAGTGAATTGACAGGGGCAGGGAATCAGCCCCAGCATTTT.